What follows describes a single T cell receptor (beta chain). Its antigen remains unknown. Time point specified: persistent/refractory GD, antithyroid drugs over 5 years with positive TRAb. PBMCs provided the RNA from which the TCR library was made. These data originate in a study of regulatory T cells in long-lasting Graves disease. Study results and limitations: Samples came from peripheral blood alone, without thyroid tissue.

Building the TCR beta libraries relied on iRepertoire HTBI primers, and CDR3 regions underwent Arm-PCR. In the source study's methods: Sequenced samples collectively carried under 75 TRBV and 12 to 15 TRBJ segments. TCRdb reanalysed the multiplex PCR reads using MiXCR and keeps one entry per CDR3 protein. The V and J calls reflect TCRdb's pipeline rather than the authors' work. The table shows over 350,000 distinct CDR3 sequences, with under 25% occurring only once. The specimen was peripheral blood mononuclear cells (PBMCs), collected when the disease was refractory, from a patient treated with antithyroid drugs. This receptor was taken from a female donor with Graves disease.

For the CDR3, the DNA is TGTGCCAGCTCCTACGGACTAGCGGGGGACTACGAGCAGTACTTC. Residues: CASSYGLAGDYEQYF. The rearrangement links TRBV18 to TRBJ2-7; 13 bases align to TRBD2. The CDR3 extends over 15 amino acids. Trimming cost V 6 bases and J 3 bases; bases outside gene matches: 5. Germline V CDR1 and CDR2: KGHSH, LQKENI.